The 16 T cell receptor beta chains reported below all come from one sample, sequenced in a study of radiotherapy plus CTLA-4 blockade in lung cancer. TCRdb's copy holds only in-frame clones and misses some; the assay was immunoSEQ multiplex PCR. The table shows over 30,000 clones, with approximately 75% occurring only once. This sample comprised peripheral blood, obtained from a patient treated with radiotherapy plus ipilimumab. The receptor source for this set is a human donor with non-small cell lung cancer that progressed on radiotherapy plus ipilimumab.

The chain is built from TRBV21-1 and TRBJ2-3; TRBD1, the table's D call, lacks a check against the DNA. TRBV21-1 represents a pseudogene. The CDR3 has 16 residues. CDR3: CASSRIQGALTDTQYF. The CDR3 region has the DNA TGTGCCAGCAGTAGGATACAGGGGGCATTGACAGATACGCAGTATTTT.

V is TRBV15 and J is TRBJ1-1; no reliable D call. The CDR3 is made up of 14 amino acids. Germline assignment: CDR1 LNHNV and CDR2 YYDKDF (reference sequence). V lost 9 bases, J lost 5 bases, and 19 bases lay in between. CDR3 coding DNA: TGTGCCACAAGCGGCTTCCAGCCAGGTACTGAAGCTTTCTTT. The encoded protein is CATSGFQPGTEAFF.

For the CDR3, the DNA is TGCGCCAGCAGCTTGACGGGATCCTCCTACGAGCAGTACTTC. Protein: CASSLTGSSYEQYF. This sequence joins TRBV5-1 and TRBJ2-7, with a tentative D call TRBD2 (5 bases). Germline V gives CDR1 SGHRS, CDR2 YFSETQ. The CDR3 runs to 14 residues. V lost 1 base, J lost 0 bases, and 8 bases lay in between.

The genes are TRBV11-2 and TRBJ1-2, with 8 bases identical to TRBD1. Unmatched junction bases numbered 4, after V lost 0 bases and J lost 4 bases. The CDR3 loop spans 15 amino acids. CDR1 is SGHAT and CDR2 is FQNNGV in the germline V gene. Here the CDR3 DNA reads TGTGCCAGCAGCTTAGAAGCCGGACAGGGCTATGGCTACACCTTC. Protein: CASSLEAGQGYGYTF.

The chain combines TRBV19 with TRBJ1-5; possibly TRBD1 for D (5 bases). This CDR3 is 15 amino acids long. Looked up from germline, CDR1 is LNHDA and CDR2 is SQIVND (reference sequence). Trimming removed 5 bases at V and 1 base at J, with 12 bases between. The CDR3 DNA follows: TGTGCCAGTAGTTTAACAGGAGTCAGCAATCAGCCCCAGCATTTT. Translation: CASSLTGVSNQPQHF.

The rearrangement links TRBV5-1 to TRBJ1-1, with 8 bases identical to TRBD1. V trimming: 1 base; J trimming: 8 bases; junction bases outside the gene matches: 10. Germline-derived CDR1 and CDR2 are SGHRS and YFSETQ. The CDR3 runs to 15 residues. CDR3: CASSLLIGTGEEAFF. In nucleotides, the CDR3 is TGCGCCAGCAGCTTGCTGATAGGGACAGGAGAAGAAGCTTTCTTT.

This clone was seen a few times. The chain recombines TRBV4-3 with TRBJ2-5, with D possibly matching TRBD1 (6 bases). In germline, CDR1 is LGHNA, CDR2 YSLEER. The CDR3 extends over 15 amino acids. Trimming removed 0 bases from V and 7 bases from J, with 15 bases in between. The CDR3 region is CASSQEPGQGGTQYF. The DNA of the CDR3 is TGCGCCAGCAGCCAAGAACCCGGACAAGGGGGGACCCAGTACTTC.

This clone showed up just once. The CDR3 nucleotides are TGCGCCAGCAGGAGTCAGGAGAACACTGAAGCTTTCTTT. Protein sequence: CASRSQENTEAFF. The chain carries TRBV10-2 and TRBJ1-1; D remains unclear. Trimming took off 6 bases at V and 1 base at J, with 9 bases between the two ends. The germline V gene encodes CDR1 WSHSY and CDR2 SAAADI. This CDR3 is built from 13 residues.

The J gene is TRBJ1-6, the V gene TRBV6-1, with D hard to call. Germline V gene sequence: CDR1 MNHNS, CDR2 SASEGT. Trimming shortened V by 8 bases and J by 7 bases, and 12 bases separated the two germline ends. This CDR3 is built from 13 residues. The CDR3: CASLLAMNSPLHF. CDR3 bases: TGTGCCAGCCTTCTGGCCATGAATTCACCCCTCCACTTT.

The V call is TRBV5-6, the J call TRBJ2-5; 8 bases fit TRBD1. Trimming removed 1 base from V and 5 bases from J; junction bases left unmatched: 10. Germline V gene data show CDR1 as SGHDT and CDR2 as YYEEEE. This CDR3 region has 16 residues. CDR3 region: CASSLLSGGGLETQYF. DNA for the CDR3: TGTGCCAGCAGCTTGCTATCAGGGGGCGGTTTGGAGACCCAGTACTTC. The variable domain in full, with the rest retrieved from reference TRBV5-6 and TRBJ2-5, is DAGVTQSPTHLIKTRGQQVTLRCSPKSGHDTVSWYQQALGQGPQFIFQYYEEEERQRGNFPDRFSGHQFPNYSSELNVNALLLGDSALYLCASSLLSGGGLETQYFGPGTRLLVL.

The sample holds one count of this clone. V usage is TRBV29-1 and J usage is TRBJ1-2, with D possibly being TRBD1 (5 bases). The CDR3 has 12 amino acids. The germline V gene encodes CDR1 SQVTM and CDR2 ANQGSEA. Trimming stripped 5 bases from V and 2 bases from J, with 9 bases between. The CDR3 spells CSVLGQNYGYTF. CDR3 bases: TGCAGCGTTCTCGGACAAAACTATGGCTACACCTTC.

The chain carries TRBV27 and TRBJ2-1; TRBD1 is a possible D gene (5 bases). V lost 5 bases, J lost 8 bases, and 10 bases lay in between. Germline values: CDR1 MNHEY, CDR2 SMNVEV (reference sequence). The CDR3 runs to 12 residues. CDR3: CASSVQVYEQFF. CDR3 bases: TGTGCCAGCAGTGTACAGGTATATGAGCAGTTCTTC.

The chain recombines TRBV4-2 with TRBJ2-3, with 10 bases aligning to TRBD2. The CDR3 is 16 amino acids. V was pared by 2 bases and J by 3 bases, with 5 bases of the junction left unmatched. CDR1 is LGHNA and CDR2 is YNFKEQ in the germline V gene. The CDR3 nucleotides are TGTGCCAGCAGCCAACCTACTAGCGGGGTTACAGATACGCAGTATTTT. Its translation: CASSQPTSGVTDTQYF.

This clone was counted a single time. This chain connects TRBV27 to TRBJ1-5; possibly TRBD1 for D (6 bases). Per the germline V gene, CDR1 is MNHEY and CDR2 is SMNVEV (reference sequence). CDR3 size: 18 residues. Trimming shortened V by 3 bases and J by 0 bases, and 18 bases separated the two germline ends. CDR3 residues: CASSFRGPSLHSNQPQHF. The CDR3 DNA sequence: TGTGCCAGCAGTTTCAGGGGACCCTCACTCCATAGCAATCAGCCCCAGCATTTT.

The V gene is TRBV7-3, the J gene TRBJ2-3; 8 positions agree with TRBD2. The V gene end was trimmed by 3 bases and the J gene end by 4 bases; junction bases not matched to a gene: 6. From germline, CDR1 is SGHTA and CDR2 FQGTGA. CDR3 length: 15 amino acids. This CDR3 is CASSFVGGAADTQYF. Here the CDR3 DNA reads TGTGCCAGCAGCTTCGTCGGGGGGGCCGCAGATACGCAGTATTTT.

This chain links TRBV4-1 with TRBJ1-2; D is unclear. V was shortened by 0 bases and J by 7 bases, with 18 bases between the two germline ends. The CDR3 sequence is 16 residues long. CDR1 is MGHRA and CDR2 is YSYEKL in the germline V gene. The CDR3 region has the DNA TGCGCCAGCAGCCAAGATCGTCCGGGCCAAGGAGGTGGCTACACCTTC. It translates to CASSQDRPGQGGGYTF.